The rows below give T cell receptor beta chains drawn from one sample of a study of blood T cell repertoires in COVID-19. Assay used: immunoSEQ multiplex PCR; TCRdb lists only in-frame clones, some missing. The data show 250,000 to 300,000 clones, 86% seen once. Specimen: peripheral blood. Receptor source: a woman between 25 and 40 years old with active or convalescent COVID-19. CDR3s include the opening cysteine and the closing phenylalanine or tryptophan. D genes are given only for firm matches. Only some rows state a clone size, as once, few, many or a class for expanded clones.

abundance: .
j_gene: TRBJ1-4
v_gene: TRBV7-6
d_gene: TRBD1
CDR3aa: CASSLRDSGVNEKLFF
CDR3nt: TGTGCCAGCAGCTTACGGGACAGCGGAGTTAATGAAAAACTGTTTTTT

abundance: .
j_gene: TRBJ2-1
v_gene: TRBV19
d_gene: TRBD2
CDR3aa: CASSPWTSGGAGNEQFF
CDR3nt: TGTGCCAGTAGTCCATGGACTAGCGGGGGGGCTGGGAATGAGCAGTTCTTC

abundance: .
j_gene: TRBJ2-5
v_gene: TRBV24-1
d_gene: TRBD2
CDR3aa: CATSDPSSGVRQETQYF
CDR3nt: TGTGCCACCAGTGATCCATCTAGCGGGGTAAGGCAAGAGACCCAGTACTTC

abundance: .
j_gene: TRBJ1-3
v_gene: TRBV2
d_gene: TRBD1
CDR3aa: CASSGQGPGNTIYF
CDR3nt: TGTGCCAGCAGTGGACAGGGGCCCGGAAACACCATATATTTT

abundance: .
j_gene: TRBJ1-1
v_gene: TRBV5-4
d_gene: .
CDR3aa: CASSLDSMNTEAFF
CDR3nt: TGTGCCAGCAGCTTGGACAGCATGAACACTGAAGCTTTCTTT

abundance: once
j_gene: TRBJ2-7
v_gene: TRBV6-5
d_gene: TRBD2
CDR3aa: CASSPNREGEQYF
CDR3nt: TGTGCCAGCAGTCCTAATAGGGAGGGGGAGCAGTACTTC

abundance: .
j_gene: TRBJ2-7
v_gene: TRBV18
d_gene: .
CDR3aa: CASSPPGPGLTGEQYF
CDR3nt: TGTGCCAGCTCACCACCGGGTCCGGGGTTGACGGGCGAGCAGTACTTC

abundance: .
j_gene: TRBJ2-7
v_gene: TRBV7-9
d_gene: TRBD1
CDR3aa: CASSWGQGRSYEQYF
CDR3nt: TGTGCCAGCAGCTGGGGACAGGGACGAAGCTACGAGCAGTACTTC

abundance: .
j_gene: TRBJ1-1
v_gene: TRBV18
d_gene: .
CDR3aa: CASSLTTGVTEAFF
CDR3nt: TGTGCCAGCTCACTTACAACGGGGGTTACTGAAGCTTTCTTT

abundance: .
j_gene: TRBJ1-6
v_gene: TRBV7-2
d_gene: .
CDR3aa: CASSLGGGTGNSPLHF
CDR3nt: TGTGCCAGCAGCTTGGGGGGGGGAACAGGAAATTCACCCCTCCACTTT

abundance: .
j_gene: TRBJ2-3
v_gene: TRBV28
d_gene: .
CDR3aa: CASSLRILTDTQYF
CDR3nt: TGTGCCAGCAGTTTACGTATTCTCACAGATACGCAGTATTTT

abundance: .
j_gene: TRBJ1-2
v_gene: TRBV20-1
d_gene: TRBD1
CDR3aa: CSAWTGSGYTF
CDR3nt: TGCAGTGCTTGGACAGGGTCTGGCTACACCTTC

abundance: .
j_gene: TRBJ2-1
v_gene: TRBV5-6
d_gene: .
CDR3aa: CASSLYGNPSYNEQFF
CDR3nt: TGTGCCAGCAGCTTGTACGGGAATCCCTCCTACAATGAGCAGTTCTTC

abundance: .
j_gene: TRBJ2-5
v_gene: TRBV10-2
d_gene: .
CDR3aa: CASSDDFQETQYF
CDR3nt: TGCGCCAGCAGTGATGACTTTCAAGAGACCCAGTACTTC

abundance: .
j_gene: TRBJ1-6
v_gene: TRBV27
d_gene: .
CDR3aa: CASVLAGSPLHF
CDR3nt: TGTGCCAGCGTCCTAGCTGGTTCACCCCTCCACTTT

abundance: .
j_gene: TRBJ1-1
v_gene: TRBV19
d_gene: .
CDR3aa: CASSIAPRGPTEAFF
CDR3nt: TGTGCCAGTAGTATAGCCCCGCGGGGACCCACTGAAGCTTTCTTT

abundance: .
j_gene: TRBJ1-5
v_gene: TRBV19
d_gene: TRBD1
CDR3aa: CASSGAGGAGNQPQHF
CDR3nt: TGTGCCAGTAGTGGGGCAGGGGGCGCGGGCAATCAGCCCCAGCATTTT

abundance: few
j_gene: TRBJ1-1
v_gene: TRBV6-5
d_gene: .
CDR3aa: CASSYDRTGGGTEAFF
CDR3nt: TGTGCCAGCAGTTACGATCGGACGGGAGGTGGGACTGAAGCTTTCTTT

abundance: .
j_gene: TRBJ1-5
v_gene: TRBV11-2
d_gene: .
CDR3aa: CASSYRGNQPQHF
CDR3nt: TGTGCCAGCAGCTACCGGGGCAATCAGCCCCAGCATTTT

abundance: .
j_gene: TRBJ1-3
v_gene: TRBV4-2
d_gene: .
CDR3aa: CASSTRQVTSGNTIYF
CDR3nt: TGTGCCAGCAGCACCCGACAGGTTACCTCTGGAAACACCATATATTTT

abundance: .
j_gene: TRBJ1-1
v_gene: TRBV25-1
d_gene: .
CDR3aa: CASSPPRGGRNTEAFF
CDR3nt: TGTGCCAGCAGCCCCCCCCGGGGGGGCCGTAACACTGAAGCTTTCTTT

abundance: .
j_gene: TRBJ2-1
v_gene: TRBV9
d_gene: TRBD2
CDR3aa: CASSGERGPLNEQFF
CDR3nt: TGTGCCAGCAGCGGTGAGCGGGGGCCACTCAATGAGCAGTTCTTC

abundance: few
j_gene: TRBJ2-3
v_gene: TRBV29-1
d_gene: .
CDR3aa: CSALSGTDTQYF
CDR3nt: TGCAGCGCCCTTTCGGGGACAGATACGCAGTATTTT

abundance: .
j_gene: TRBJ2-5
v_gene: TRBV24-1
d_gene: .
CDR3aa: CATSSPVQETQYF
CDR3nt: TGTGCCACCAGTAGCCCCGTCCAAGAGACCCAGTACTTC

abundance: few
j_gene: TRBJ1-5
v_gene: TRBV7-2
d_gene: TRBD1
CDR3aa: CASSLVGGGQPQHF
CDR3nt: TGTGCCAGCAGCTTAGTAGGGGGCGGTCAGCCCCAGCATTTT

abundance: .
j_gene: TRBJ2-5
v_gene: TRBV4-2
d_gene: .
CDR3aa: CASSQDGAGVAKETQYF
CDR3nt: TGTGCCAGCAGCCAAGATGGGGCAGGGGTTGCCAAAGAGACCCAGTACTTC

abundance: .
j_gene: TRBJ1-3
v_gene: TRBV18
d_gene: .
CDR3aa: CASSRGTFGNTIYF
CDR3nt: TGTGCCAGCTCACGGGGGACATTCGGAAACACCATATATTTT

abundance: .
j_gene: TRBJ2-3
v_gene: TRBV4-2
d_gene: TRBD2
CDR3aa: CASSQNAGLADFTDTQYF
CDR3nt: TGTGCCAGCAGCCAAAACGCCGGACTAGCGGACTTCACAGATACGCAGTATTTT

abundance: .
j_gene: TRBJ2-1
v_gene: TRBV10-3
d_gene: .
CDR3aa: CAISDPAKYEGDEQFF
CDR3nt: TGTGCCATCAGTGATCCGGCTAAGTACGAGGGCGATGAGCAGTTCTTC

abundance: .
j_gene: TRBJ1-2
v_gene: TRBV7-9
d_gene: TRBD1
CDR3aa: CASSSIPGQNYGYTF
CDR3nt: TGTGCCAGCAGCTCGATACCGGGACAGAACTATGGCTACACCTTC

abundance: .
j_gene: TRBJ1-2
v_gene: TRBV7-9
d_gene: .
CDR3aa: CASSRNDNPPYYGYTF
CDR3nt: TGTGCCAGCAGCCGAAATGACAACCCCCCCTACTATGGCTACACCTTC

abundance: .
j_gene: TRBJ2-4
v_gene: TRBV9
d_gene: TRBD2
CDR3aa: CASSVDPGLAGAVQYF
CDR3nt: TGTGCCAGCAGCGTAGATCCTGGACTAGCGGGGGCGGTTCAGTACTTC

abundance: once
j_gene: TRBJ2-5
v_gene: TRBV7-2
d_gene: TRBD2
CDR3aa: CASSFAAGGGETQYF
CDR3nt: TGTGCCAGCAGCTTCGCGGCGGGGGGAGGGGAGACCCAGTACTTC

abundance: .
j_gene: TRBJ1-2
v_gene: TRBV5-1
d_gene: TRBD1
CDR3aa: CASSWDSSSYYGYTF
CDR3nt: TGCGCCAGCAGCTGGGACAGTAGCTCTTACTATGGCTACACCTTC

abundance: .
j_gene: TRBJ1-1
v_gene: TRBV19
d_gene: .
CDR3aa: CASSIDQGGEAFF
CDR3nt: TGTGCCAGTAGTATAGATCAGGGCGGAGAAGCTTTCTTT